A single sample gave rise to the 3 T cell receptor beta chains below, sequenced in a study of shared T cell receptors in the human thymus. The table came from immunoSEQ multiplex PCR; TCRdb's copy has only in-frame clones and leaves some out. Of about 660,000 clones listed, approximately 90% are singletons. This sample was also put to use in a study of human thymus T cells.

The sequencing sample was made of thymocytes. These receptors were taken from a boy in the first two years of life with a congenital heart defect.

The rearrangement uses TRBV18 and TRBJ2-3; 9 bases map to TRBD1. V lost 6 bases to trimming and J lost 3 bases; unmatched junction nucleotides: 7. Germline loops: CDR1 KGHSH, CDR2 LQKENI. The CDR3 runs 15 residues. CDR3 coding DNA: TGTGCCAGCTCCCCAGGGACAGGGAGTACAGATACGCAGTATTTT. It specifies CASSPGTGSTDTQYF. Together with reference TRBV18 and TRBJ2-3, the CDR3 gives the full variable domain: NAGVMQNPRHLVRRRGQEARLRCSPMKGHSHVYWYRQLPEEGLKFMVYLQKENIIDESGMPKERFSAEFPKEGPSILRIQQVVRGDSAAYFCASSPGTGSTDTQYFGPGTRLTVL.

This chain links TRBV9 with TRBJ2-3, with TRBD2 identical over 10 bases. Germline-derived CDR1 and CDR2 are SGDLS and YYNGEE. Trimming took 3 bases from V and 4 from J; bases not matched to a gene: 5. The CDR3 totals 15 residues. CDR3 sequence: CASSGSGRGPDTQYF. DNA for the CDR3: TGTGCCAGCAGCGGCAGCGGGAGGGGTCCAGATACGCAGTATTTT. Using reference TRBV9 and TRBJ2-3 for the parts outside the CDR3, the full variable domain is DSGVTQTPKHLITATGQRVTLRCSPRSGDLSVYWYQQSLDQGLQFLIQYYNGEERAKGNILERFSAQQFPDLHSELNLSSLELGDSALYFCASSGSGRGPDTQYFGPGTRLTVL.

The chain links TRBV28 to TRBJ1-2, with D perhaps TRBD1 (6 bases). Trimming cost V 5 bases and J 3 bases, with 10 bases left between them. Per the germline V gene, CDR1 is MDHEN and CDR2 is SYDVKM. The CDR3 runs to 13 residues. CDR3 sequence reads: CASSTNRDYGYTF. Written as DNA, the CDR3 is TGTGCCAGCAGTACCAACAGGGACTATGGCTACACCTTC.